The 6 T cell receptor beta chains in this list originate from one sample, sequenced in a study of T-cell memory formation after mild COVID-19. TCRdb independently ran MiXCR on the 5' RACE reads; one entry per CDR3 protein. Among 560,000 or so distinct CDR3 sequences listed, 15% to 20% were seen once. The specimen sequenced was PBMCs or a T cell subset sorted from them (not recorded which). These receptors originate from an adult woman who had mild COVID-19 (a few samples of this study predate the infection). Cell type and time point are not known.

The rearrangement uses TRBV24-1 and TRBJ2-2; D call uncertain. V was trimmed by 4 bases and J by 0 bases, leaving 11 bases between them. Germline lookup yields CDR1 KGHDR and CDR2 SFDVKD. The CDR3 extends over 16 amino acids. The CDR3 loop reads CATSDPAPPNTGELFF. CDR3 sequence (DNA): TGTGCCACCAGTGACCCGGCCCCACCGAACACCGGGGAGCTGTTTTTT.

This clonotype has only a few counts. DNA for the CDR3: TGTGCCATCAGTGAGTCGGGGACTTTGGATACGCAGTATTTT. Its protein product is CAISESGTLDTQYF. The V gene is TRBV10-3, the J gene TRBJ2-3, with a tentative D call TRBD2 (6 bases). Trimming left V 0 bases short and J 6 bases short, with 10 bases between. Germline CDR1 reads ENHRY; CDR2 reads SYGVKD. This CDR3 has 14 residues.

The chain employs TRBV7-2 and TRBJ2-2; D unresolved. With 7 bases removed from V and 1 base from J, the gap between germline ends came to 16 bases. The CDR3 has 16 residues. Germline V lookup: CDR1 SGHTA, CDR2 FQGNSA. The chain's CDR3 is CASKSPRYQNTGELFF. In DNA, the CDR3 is TGTGCCAGCAAGTCCCCCCGTTACCAGAACACCGGGGAGCTGTTTTTT.

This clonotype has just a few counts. CDR3 in DNA: TGTGCCAGCCTCTCCTGGGCCAACGTCCTGACTTTC. Translation gives CASLSWANVLTF. This sequence joins TRBV12-3 or TRBV12-4 and TRBJ2-6; the D is unclear. The CDR3 length is 12 residues. V dropped 8 bases and J dropped 5 bases, with 7 bases sitting between them.

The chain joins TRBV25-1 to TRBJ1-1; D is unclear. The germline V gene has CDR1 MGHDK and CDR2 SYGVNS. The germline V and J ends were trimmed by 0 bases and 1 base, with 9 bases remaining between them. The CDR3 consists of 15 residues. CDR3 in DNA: TGTGCCAGCAGTGAATATAGGGTGAAGAACACTGAAGCTTTCTTT. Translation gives CASSEYRVKNTEAFF.

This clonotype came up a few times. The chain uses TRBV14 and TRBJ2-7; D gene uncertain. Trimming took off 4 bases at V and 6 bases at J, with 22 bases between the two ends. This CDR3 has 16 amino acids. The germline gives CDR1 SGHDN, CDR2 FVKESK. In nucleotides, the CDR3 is TGTGCCAGCAGCCGGACCTTGGGTAAAGGTTCGACCGAGCAGTACTTC. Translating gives CASSRTLGKGSTEQYF.